This T cell receptor (beta chain) is from a study of T-cell reconstitution after alpha-beta-depleted transplantation in children. A library of TCRbeta sequences, prepared with unique molecular identifiers, was generated. TCRdb analysed the PCR reads with MiXCR anew, one entry per CDR3 protein. The sample holds more than 200,000 distinct CDR3 sequences, around 9.7% seen once. The CDR3 is 15 residues long. V lost 4 bases and J lost 8, with 18 bases in between. Germline CDR1 reads SGHRS; CDR2 reads YFSETQ. This clonotype was counted many times. The chain uses TRBV5-1 and TRBJ1-4, with D tentatively TRBD1 (6 bases). Specimen: PBMCs from the stem cell graft donor, collected from the stem cell graft. The TCR comes from a human donor who donated a stem cell graft to a child with SCID. The CDR3 nucleotides are TGCGCCAGCAGCACCAGACCGGAGGGGGGGGAAAAACTGTTTTTT. It encodes CASSTRPEGGEKLFF. The full variable domain, rest sourced from reference TRBV5-1 and TRBJ1-4, is KAGVTQTPRYLIKTRGQQVTLSCSPISGHRSVSWYQQTPGQGLQFLFEYFSETQRNKGNFPGRFSGRQFSNSRSEMNVSTLELGDSALYLCASSTRPEGGEKLFFGSGTQLSVL.